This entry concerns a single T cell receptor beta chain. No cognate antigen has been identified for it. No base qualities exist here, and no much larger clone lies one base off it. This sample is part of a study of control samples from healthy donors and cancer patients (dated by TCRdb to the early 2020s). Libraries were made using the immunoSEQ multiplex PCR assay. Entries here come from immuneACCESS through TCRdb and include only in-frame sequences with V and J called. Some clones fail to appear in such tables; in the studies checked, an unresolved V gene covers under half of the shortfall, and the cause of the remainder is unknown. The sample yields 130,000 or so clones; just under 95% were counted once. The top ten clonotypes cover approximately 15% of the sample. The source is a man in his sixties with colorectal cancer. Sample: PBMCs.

The DNA sequence is TGTGCCAGCAGCCGACTAGCGGGGGCCTACGAGCAGTACTTC. This gives the protein CASSRLAGAYEQYF. Recombination joined TRBV2 with TRBJ2-7, with 12 central nucleotides matching TRBD2. The junction shows trimming of 6 bases on V and 2 bases on J, and the gene matches do not reach 2 bases of it. Reading the germline V gene gives CDR1 SNHLY and CDR2 FYNNEI. The CDR3, cysteine through phenylalanine, is 14 amino acids long. CDR3 DNA is the only sequence kept; it has 42 bases, read in frame from the first base.